The 31 T cell receptor beta chains reported below all come from one sample, sequenced in a study of regulatory T cells in long-lasting Graves disease. Time point meaning: newly diagnosed GD, antithyroid drugs for less than 3 months. Following extraction of RNA from PBMCs, that RNA was used to make the TCR library. Construction of the TCR beta libraries employed iRepertoire HTBI primers in conjunction with Arm-PCR of CDR3 regions. MiXCR was run by TCRdb on the multiplex PCR reads, yielding one entry per CDR3 protein. The sample yields around 250,000 distinct CDR3 sequences, 15% to 20% seen once. The sequencing here drew on peripheral blood mononuclear cells (PBMCs), taken at new diagnosis, from a patient treated with antithyroid drugs. These receptors originate from a female donor with Graves disease.

A word on this clonotype: This may arise from a read error, as a much more abundant clone is one base away. V and J are TRBV7-8 and TRBJ1-3; the D is unclear. The germline gives CDR1 SGHVS, CDR2 FQNEAQ. There are 14 residues in the CDR3. CDR3 bases: TGTGCCAGCAGGGATCCTTACTCTGGAAACACCATACATTTT. Its protein is CASRDPYSGNTIHF.

Ten or more counts support this clonotype. The rearrangement links TRBV4-2 to TRBJ2-1; perhaps TRBD2 as D (5 bases). V lost 0 bases to trimming and J lost 8 bases, with 20 bases between them. This CDR3 is 17 amino acids long. The V gene's germline CDR1 is LGHNA and CDR2 YNFKEQ. CDR3 loop: CASSQEFRGLPYDEQFF. In DNA, the CDR3 is TGTGCCAGCAGCCAAGAGTTTAGAGGACTCCCGTACGATGAGCAGTTCTTC.

The sample holds a few counts of this clonotype. The rearrangement links TRBV6-1 to TRBJ2-1; 13 nucleotides agree with TRBD2. The germline gives CDR1 MNHNS, CDR2 SASEGT. J gave up 0 bases and V 4 bases, and 0 bases lay outside the gene matches. This CDR3 is 16 amino acids long. CDR3 DNA: TGTGCCAGCAGTGGGACTAGCGGGAGCTCCTACAATGAGCAGTTCTTC. Translation gives CASSGTSGSSYNEQFF.

This clonotype was counted a few times. This may arise from a read error, as a much more abundant clone is one base away. The chain uses TRBV6-9 and TRBJ2-7, with TRBD2 matching over 8 bases. With V trimmed by 3 bases and J by 5 bases, 15 bases remained unmatched. The CDR3 runs 17 residues. CDR1 MNHGY and CDR2 SVAAGI come from the germline V gene. CDR3 sequence: CASSYRAGGAGSHEQYF. The CDR3 coding sequence is TGTGCCAGCAGTTACCGGGCCGGGGGGGCGGGAAGCCACGAGCAGTACTTC.

This clonotype was observed many times. The chain has TRBV20-1 and TRBJ2-5, with 11 nucleotides matching TRBD2. In germline, CDR1 is DFQATT, CDR2 SNEGSKA (reference sequence). V gave up 6 bases and J gave up 13 bases; unmatched junction bases: 16. The CDR3 consists of 14 residues. The CDR3 DNA follows: TGCAGTGCGGACGGTGGACTAGCGGGCCACCTCCCGTACTTC. Translating it yields CSADGGLAGHLPYF.

This clonotype was detected ten times or more. The V and J genes are TRBV2 and TRBJ2-7; D is unclear. The germline V gene has CDR1 SNHLY and CDR2 FYNNEI. Trimming cost V 3 bases and J 0 bases, with 9 bases left between them. The CDR3 totals 14 residues. The CDR3 sequence: CASSDIGSSYEQYF. As DNA, the CDR3 is TGTGCCAGCAGTGATATAGGCAGCTCCTACGAGCAGTACTTC.

This clonotype was recorded many times. This chain uses TRBV7-2 with TRBJ2-7, with D possibly TRBD2 on 6 matching bases. Germline CDR1 is SGHTA and CDR2 is FQGNSA. V was trimmed by 1 base and J by 2 bases, leaving 12 bases between them. This CDR3 is 15 amino acids long. The CDR3 protein is CASSLGGIPTYEQYF. The CDR3 bases are TGTGCCAGCAGCTTAGGCGGGATCCCAACCTACGAGCAGTACTTC.

The sample holds many counts of this clonotype. The chain has TRBV28 and TRBJ2-1; D is unresolved. Germline lookup yields CDR1 MDHEN and CDR2 SYDVKM. The length of the CDR3 is 15 residues. V lost 6 bases, J lost 8 bases, and 20 bases lay in between. The CDR3 DNA is TGTGCCAGCAGCCATCTCGAAGTCGATCGGGATGAGCAGTTCTTC. This translates into CASSHLEVDRDEQFF.

Many counts were recorded for this clonotype. V usage is TRBV12-3 or TRBV12-4 and J usage is TRBJ2-2; no clear D. The CDR3 is 13 amino acids. The ends were cut back, 2 bases at V and 1 base at J, with 2 bases in the middle. The CDR3 protein is CASSLWNTGELFF. As DNA, the CDR3 is TGTGCCAGCAGTTTATGGAACACCGGGGAGCTGTTTTTT.

This clonotype was recorded many times. The chain employs TRBV30 and TRBJ2-1, with TRBD1 matching over 10 bases. CDR1 and CDR2 (germline): GTSNPN, SVGIG (reference sequence). Trimming removed 1 base from V and 3 bases from J; junction bases left unmatched: 6. CDR3 length: 16 amino acids. CDR3 in DNA: TGTGCCTGGAGTGCCGGACAGGGGGTCGGCTACAATGAGCAGTTCTTC. It codes for CAWSAGQGVGYNEQFF.

This clonotype was detected ten times or more. The DNA of the CDR3 is TGTGCCAGCGGGGAGGGACAGCCCGACAATGAGCAGTTCTTC. Encoded protein: CASGEGQPDNEQFF. V gene TRBV28 combines with J gene TRBJ2-1; D possibly uses TRBD1 or TRBD2 (7 bases each). CDR3 size: 14 residues. Germline V lookup: CDR1 MDHEN, CDR2 SYDVKM. V lost 8 bases to trimming and J lost 5 bases, with 16 bases between them.

This clonotype came up many times. The chain employs TRBV2 and TRBJ1-1, with 9 nucleotides matching TRBD1. Trimming at V came to 6 bases and at J to 1 base, leaving 12 bases not matched to a gene. CDR1 and CDR2 from the germline V gene are SNHLY and FYNNEI. The CDR3 is 17 amino acids. In nucleotides, the CDR3 is TGTGCCAGCAGGGACTGGACAGGGGACGTCAGGAACACTGAAGCTTTCTTT. It is translated as CASRDWTGDVRNTEAFF.

As regards this clonotype: It is likely a read error: a sequence one base away is far more abundant. This chain uses TRBV13 with TRBJ1-4; unclear D gene. The CDR3 contains 13 residues. V was clipped by 1 base and J by 11 bases, with 11 bases between them. Germline loops: CDR1 PRHDT, CDR2 FYEKMQ (reference sequence). CDR3 coding DNA: TGTGCCAGCAGCTTAGCGGAGGGCTACAAACTGTTTTTT. It is translated as CASSLAEGYKLFF.

Note on this clonotype: Since no conserved phenylalanine or tryptophan closes the CDR3, a read error is the likely cause. The chain is built from TRBV9 and TRBJ2-1; D is ambiguous. The CDR3 has 12 residues. CDR1 is SGDLS, CDR2 YYNGEE, per germline. The ends were cut back, 0 bases at V and 9 bases at J, with 7 bases in the middle. The CDR3 sequence is CASSVEVGEQFL. Written as DNA, the CDR3 is TGTGCCAGCAGCGTAGAAGTGGGTGAGCAGTTCCTC.

This clonotype occurred many times. The chain links TRBV20-1 to TRBJ1-1; D perhaps matches TRBD1 (5 bases). The CDR3 is 12 residues long. Germline-derived CDR1 and CDR2 are DFQATT and SNEGSKA (reference sequence). V was clipped by 1 base and J by 3 bases, with 6 bases between them. CDR3 residues: CSARATDTEAFF. CDR3 coding DNA: TGCAGTGCTAGAGCGACAGACACTGAAGCTTTCTTT.

The J gene is TRBJ2-2, the V gene TRBV7-3, with D perhaps matching TRBD2 (6 bases). The CDR3 length is 16 residues. The germline CDR1 and CDR2 sequences are SGHTA and FQGTGA. V shed 5 bases and J shed 6 bases, with 19 bases lying between them. CDR3 residues: CASSPQVMGEAGELFF. CDR3 sequence (DNA): TGTGCCAGCAGCCCCCAGGTCATGGGGGAGGCCGGGGAGCTGTTTTTT.

This clonotype appeared many times. This chain links TRBV30 with TRBJ2-3; 9 bases are shared with TRBD2. There are 15 residues in the CDR3. Germline V CDR1 and CDR2: GTSNPN, SVGIG (reference sequence). J gave up 2 bases and V 2 bases, and 5 bases lay outside the gene matches. CDR3 sequence: CAWSSLAGFTDTQYF. The DNA for the CDR3 is TGTGCCTGGAGTAGTCTAGCGGGATTCACAGATACGCAGTATTTT.

This clonotype occurred a few times. This sequence joins TRBV6-2 or TRBV6-3 and TRBJ2-3, with a tentative D call TRBD2 (5 bases). CDR1 is MNHEY and CDR2 is SVGEGT in the germline V gene. The CDR3 spans 12 residues. Deletions cut 8 bases from V and 4 bases from J, with 10 bases between. CDR3 sequence (DNA): TGTGCCAGCTCCGGGATTGCAGATACGCAGTATTTT. It is translated as CASSGIADTQYF.

As concerns this clonotype: The likely explanation is a read error, given a far larger clone one base away. The CDR3 end shows no conserved phenylalanine or tryptophan, and so a read error is likely. It is unclear where the CDR3 begins or ends on the DNA, so no DNA is shown, and the CDR3 is as TCRdb lists it. The chain couples TRBV24-1 to TRBJ2-3; the table gives TRBD1 as D, unverified against the DNA. The CDR3 is 16 amino acids long, termini counted. In germline, CDR1 is KGHDR, CDR2 SFDVKD. CDR3 amino acids: CATSEPRAGSNDEQFL.

At least ten counts were recorded for this clonotype. J is TRBJ1-5 and V is TRBV20-1; tentative D call: TRBD1 (6 bases). Germline CDR1 is DFQATT and CDR2 is SNEGSKA (reference sequence). CDR3 length: 14 residues. V lost 5 bases, J lost 3 bases, and 14 bases lay in between. This CDR3 reads CSAVQGLHNQPQHF. The CDR3 DNA reads as TGCAGTGCTGTACAGGGTCTACACAATCAGCCCCAGCATTTT.

This clonotype was recorded many times. At one end, the junction sequence differs from germline, possibly due to a read error. The rearrangement uses TRBV7-3 and TRBJ1-2, with 7 positions matching TRBD1. Germline assignment: CDR1 SGHTA and CDR2 FQGTGA. The CDR3 consists of 15 residues. The CDR3 sequence: CASSVTGEDNYGYTF. DNA of the CDR3: TGTGCCAGCAGCGTAACAGGGGAGGATAACTATGGCTACACCTTC.

This clonotype has at least ten counts. The rearrangement links TRBV12-3 or TRBV12-4 to TRBJ1-2; D uncertain. The V and J ends lost 4 bases and 4 bases respectively, with 13 bases between them. The CDR3 length is 14 residues. The CDR3 is CASSSTQRSYGYTF. The DNA of the CDR3 is TGTGCCAGCAGTTCCACCCAGAGGAGCTATGGCTACACCTTC.

Remarks on this clonotype: A far larger clone differs by one base, so this is likely a read error. This chain joins TRBV20-1 and TRBJ2-7; 12 nucleotides line up with TRBD2. Germline loops: CDR1 DFQATT, CDR2 SNEGSKA (reference sequence). The CDR3 loop spans 17 amino acids. Germline trimming cut 0 bases from V and 7 bases from J; bases unmatched to any gene: 13. The CDR3 loop reads CSARDPGLAGGANEQYF. As DNA, the CDR3 is TGCAGTGCTAGAGATCCCGGCCTAGCGGGAGGGGCCAATGAGCAGTACTTC.

This clonotype was recorded at least ten times. The gene calls are TRBV19 and TRBJ1-1; D unresolved. Trimming stripped 7 bases from V and 3 bases from J, with 6 bases between. Germline assignment: CDR1 LNHDA and CDR2 SQIVND (reference sequence). CDR3 length equals 11 residues. The CDR3 bases are TGTGCCAGTACTACCTACACTGAAGCTTTCTTT. Translating it yields CASTTYTEAFF.

This clonotype was picked up a small number of times. V usage is TRBV24-1 and J usage is TRBJ2-2; 8 bases match TRBD2. CDR1 is KGHDR and CDR2 is SFDVKD in the germline V gene. J was trimmed by 3 bases and V by 2 bases; bases with no gene match: 1. This CDR3 region has 15 residues. CDR3 DNA: TGTGCCACCAGTGATTCCGGGGGGGACACCGGGGAGCTGTTTTTT. Translation: CATSDSGGDTGELFF.

The sample holds many counts of this clonotype. The rearrangement joins TRBV6-2 or TRBV6-3 to TRBJ2-1; D unclear. The V gene lost 4 bases and the J gene lost 6 bases, with 22 bases spanning the gap. This CDR3 is 17 amino acids long. From germline, CDR1 is MNHEY and CDR2 SVGEGT. CDR3 bases: TGTGCCAGCAGTTCCCTCGACAAGTGGGTAAACACCAATGAGCAGTTCTTC. Its translation is CASSSLDKWVNTNEQFF.

The chain combines TRBV11-1 with TRBJ1-4, with no clear D. The germline gives CDR1 SGHAT, CDR2 FQDESV (reference sequence). CDR3 length equals 15 residues. The V gene lost 1 base and the J gene lost 12 bases, with 18 bases spanning the gap. The CDR3 DNA follows: TGTGCCAGCAGCTTAGAGAGGAATGCCAAAGTGGAACTGTTTTTT. It translates to CASSLERNAKVELFF.

The table lists this clonotype with many counts. The chain has TRBV7-2 and TRBJ2-1; 10 nucleotides agree with TRBD2. CDR1 is SGHTA, CDR2 FQGNSA, per germline. V lost 3 bases to trimming and J lost 0 bases; unmatched junction nucleotides: 2. The CDR3 extends over 16 amino acids. As DNA, the CDR3 is TGTGCCAGCAGCTTCAGCGGGAGGGCCTCCTACAATGAGCAGTTCTTC. Translation: CASSFSGRASYNEQFF.

There are many counts of this clonotype. This chain uses TRBV11-2 with TRBJ2-2; 11 bases are a match to TRBD2. V gave up 5 bases and J gave up 5 bases; unmatched junction bases: 22. CDR3 length: 21 residues. CDR1 SGHAT and CDR2 FQNNGV come from the germline V gene. CDR3 sequence (DNA): TGTGCCAGCAGCCCCTCGAAGGGACTAGCGGCCTGGATAGGGATGACCGGGGAGCTGTTTTTT. It yields the protein CASSPSKGLAAWIGMTGELFF.

This clonotype showed up many times. The chain couples TRBV6-1 to TRBJ1-5; D gene unclear. Germline V gene data show CDR1 as MNHNS and CDR2 as SASEGT. Trimming took off 6 bases at V and 1 base at J, with 10 bases between the two ends. CDR3 size: 14 residues. The CDR3 loop reads CASRRLGSNQPQHF. The CDR3 DNA follows: TGTGCCAGCAGGAGGTTAGGGAGCAATCAGCCCCAGCATTTT.

In its sample, this clonotype was seen many times. This sequence joins TRBV28 and TRBJ2-3; TRBD2 might be the D (6 bases). Germline-derived CDR1 and CDR2 are MDHEN and SYDVKM. The V gene lost 10 bases and the J gene lost 3 bases, with 14 bases spanning the gap. The CDR3 covers 13 residues. CDR3 region: CATRGAVTDTQYF. The CDR3 nucleotides read TGTGCCACCCGCGGGGCGGTAACAGATACGCAGTATTTT.